Listed here is a single T cell receptor beta chain. Its antigen is currently unknown. These data are taken from a study of post-analysis software for immune sequencing data. The CDR3 sequence is 13 residues long. Trimming left V 3 bases short and J 9 bases short, with 17 bases between. Germline CDR1 is GTSNPN and CDR2 is SVGIG (reference sequence). Regarding the study as a whole: When compared against controls, multiple sclerosis patients showed significantly lower normalized Chao1 diversity. When patients were compared with controls, 4 or 5 TRBV segments were more frequent, TRBV5-6, TRBV5-1 and TRBV20-1 among them.

Unique-molecular-identifier-tagged TCR beta cDNA libraries were used. In TCRdb, the PCR reads were re-called with MiXCR into one record per CDR3 protein. This table has 750,000 to 950,000 distinct CDR3 sequences, approximately 53% appearing once. This clonotype originated in a girl aged 10 to 17 with multiple sclerosis. The sequencing sample was made of blood. V is TRBV30 and J is TRBJ1-2; weak D call: TRBD1 (5 bases). The CDR3 here is CAWSFGTPGRYTF. Here the CDR3 DNA reads TGTGCCTGGAGCTTTGGGACGCCCGGACGCTACACCTTC.